This record looks at one T cell receptor beta chain sequence and its context. These data come from a study of beta chain features in type 1 diabetes. Expressed TCRB transcripts were sequenced after all isolated RNA was converted to cDNA. Libraries were prepared by immunoSEQ multiplex PCR; TCRdb keeps only in-frame clonotypes and omits some of them. The sample lists about 240,000 clones, about 26% occurring once. The germline V gene encodes CDR1 KGHSH and CDR2 LQKENI. Trimming took off 1 base at V and 0 bases at J, with 7 bases between the two ends. This CDR3 contains 14 residues. V gene TRBV18 combines with J gene TRBJ2-7; no reliable D call. Sequencing input: central memory CD4+ T cells from blood. The clonotype was recovered from a man aged 25 to 40 in good health. The CDR3 sequence is CASSPLEFSYEQYF. CDR3 DNA: TGTGCCAGCTCACCACTAGAGTTCTCCTACGAGCAGTACTTC.